A selection of T cell receptor beta chains follows, all from one sample in a study of read filtering for tumor transcriptome and immune sequencing. TCRdb itself ran the reads through MiXCR, one entry per CDR3 protein. The sample lists 50,000 or so distinct CDR3 sequences, 15% to 20% occurring once. The sequencing sample was made of a population of CD138-negative cells sorted from bone marrow. These receptor sequences come from a donor aged 40 or over with multiple myeloma. Both conserved end residues are part of each CDR3. A D gene is named only where the DNA matches it firmly. A clone size is listed for some rows: how often the clone was seen (once, few, many), or a class if it is expanded.

j_gene	d_gene	abundance	v_gene	CDR3aa	CDR3nt
TRBJ1-1	.	many	TRBV7-9	CASSSSQGRQNEAFF	TGTGCCAGCAGCTCGTCCCAGGGGCGGCAAAATGAAGCTTTCTTT
TRBJ1-3	TRBD1	few	TRBV7-9	CAWDRENGNTIYF	TGTGCCTGGGACAGGGAAAATGGAAACACCATATATTTT
TRBJ1-2	.	many	TRBV5-5	CASSFADQNYGYTF	TGTGCCAGCAGCTTCGCTGATCAGAACTATGGCTACACCTTC
TRBJ1-2	TRBD1	.	TRBV4-2	CASSHGTGSDYGYTF	TGTGCCAGCAGCCATGGGACAGGGTCCGACTATGGCTACACCTTC
TRBJ2-2	.	many	TRBV6-2/TRBV6-3	CASRTAGLPDTGELFF	TGTGCCAGCAGGACGGCTGGTTTGCCAGACACCGGGGAGCTGTTTTTT
TRBJ2-3	.	.	TRBV6-5	CASSREVPWDTQYF	TGTGCCAGCAGCCGCGAGGTCCCGTGGGATACGCAGTATTTT
TRBJ2-7	.	many	TRBV12-3/TRBV12-4	CASSLGGGPKLHEQYF	TGTGCCAGCAGTTTAGGAGGCGGGCCGAAACTTCACGAGCAGTACTTC
TRBJ1-1	TRBD1	many	TRBV18	CASSPRTGDTEAFF	TGTGCCAGCTCACCACGGACAGGGGACACTGAAGCTTTCTTT
TRBJ1-1	.	.	TRBV20-1	CSASLSRAEAFF	TGCAGTGCTAGTCTATCGAGGGCAGAAGCTTTCTTT
TRBJ1-1	.	many	TRBV6-2/TRBV6-3	CASSYLSAGTEAFF	TGTGCCAGCAGTTATCTTTCCGCGGGTACTGAAGCTTTCTTT
TRBJ1-1	.	many	TRBV14	CASSQGGEAFF	TGTGCCAGCAGCCAAGGAGGGGAAGCTTTCTTT
TRBJ2-1	.	few	TRBV7-2	CASSLLTGSYNEQFF	TGTGCCAGCAGCTTACTAACAGGGAGCTACAATGAGCAGTTCTTC
TRBJ1-1	.	many	TRBV20-1	CSVRRMTEAFF	TGCAGCGTACGGCGGATGACTGAAGCTTTCTTT
TRBJ2-5	.	few	TRBV5-1	CASSLALETQYF	TGCGCCAGCAGCTTGGCGTTGGAGACCCAGTACTTC
TRBJ2-4	TRBD2	many	TRBV6-1	CASSPPGTSGRAGVNIQYF	TGTGCCAGCAGTCCCCCCGGGACTAGCGGGAGGGCCGGGGTAAACATTCAGTACTTC
TRBJ2-7	TRBD2	many	TRBV19	CASSTVAGAYEQYF	TGTGCCAGTAGTACGGTAGCGGGAGCCTACGAGCAGTACTTC
TRBJ2-1	TRBD2	many	TRBV6-5	CASSFNGRAREQFF	TGTGCCAGCAGTTTTAACGGGAGGGCGCGTGAGCAGTTCTTC
TRBJ2-3	.	many	TRBV29-1	CSVTGIRRTDTQYF	TGCAGCGTTACCGGGATAAGGCGGACAGATACGCAGTATTTT
TRBJ1-5	TRBD1	few	TRBV2	CASRLDSDRGGQPQHF	TGTGCCAGCAGACTAGATTCGGACAGGGGAGGTCAGCCCCAGCATTTT
TRBJ2-2	TRBD1	many	TRBV6-2/TRBV6-3	CASSSGTGAGELFF	TGTGCCAGCAGTTCCGGGACAGGAGCCGGGGAGCTGTTTTTT
TRBJ2-2	.	.	TRBV29-1	CSGGENTGGLFF	TGCAGTGGCGGGGAGAACACCGGGGGGCTGTTTTTT
TRBJ1-1	.	.	TRBV5-4	CASSLLTGTHEAFF	TGTGCCAGCAGCTTACTAACAGGGACCCATGAAGCTTTCTTT
TRBJ2-2	.	few	TRBV14	CASSQAVPPLAGELFF	TGTGCCAGCAGCCAGGCGGTCCCACCGCTGGCCGGGGAGCTGTTTTTT
TRBJ1-1	.	.	TRBV6-5	CASSTFDKGAFF	TGTGCCAGCAGTACTTTCGACAAGGGAGCTTTCTTT
TRBJ2-5	.	.	TRBV19	CASSSRGTTPSLETQYF	TGTGCCAGTTCGAGTCGGGGCACCACTCCCAGCCTAGAGACCCAGTACTTC
TRBJ2-1	.	many	TRBV12-3/TRBV12-4	CASSFGGSRNEQFF	TGTGCCAGCAGTTTTGGCGGTTCGCGTAATGAGCAGTTCTTC
TRBJ1-1	TRBD1	many	TRBV5-1	CASSLEWTGGGITEAFF	TGCGCCAGCAGCTTGGAGTGGACAGGGGGTGGAATCACTGAAGCTTTCTTT
TRBJ2-6	.	many	TRBV5-1	CASSPRDGANVLTF	TGCGCCAGCAGCCCCCGGGACGGGGCCAACGTCCTGACTTTC